Presented here are 14 T cell receptor beta chains from one specimen sequenced in a study of cytomegalovirus exposure and HLA in healthy donors. Profiling relied on immunoSEQ multiplex PCR, and the TCRdb table lists in-frame clones only, not all of them. The profile shows fewer than 100,000 clones, about nine tenths of them singletons. The specimen was PBMCs. Every receptor here comes from a man aged 30-40 years in good health and CMV-seronegative.

The V call is TRBV9, the J call TRBJ2-7, with 13 bases aligning to TRBD2. The CDR3 loop spans 15 amino acids. V shed 6 bases, J shed 3 bases, and the junction held 6 bases outside the gene matches. CDR1 and CDR2 (germline): SGDLS, YYNGEE. The chain's CDR3 is CASTIGLAGDYEQYF. CDR3 coding DNA: TGTGCCAGCACCATAGGACTAGCGGGAGACTACGAGCAGTACTTC.

The CDR3 DNA reads TGTGCCAGCACGGGACAGAACACCGGGGAGCTGTTTTTT. It yields the protein CASTGQNTGELFF. The gene calls are TRBV6-6 and TRBJ2-2; the D gene is possibly TRBD1 (6 bases). V was clipped by 7 bases and J by 1 base, with 7 bases between them. The CDR3 contains 13 residues. The germline gives CDR1 MNHNY, CDR2 SVGAGI (reference sequence).

This chain joins TRBV5-4 and TRBJ1-2; 9 nucleotides agree with TRBD1. Germline-derived CDR1 and CDR2 are SGHNT and YYREEE (reference sequence). With V trimmed by 4 bases and J by 5 bases, 12 bases remained unmatched. The CDR3 is 16 residues long. The CDR3, as DNA: TGTGCCAGCAGCCCCTGGGCGGGACAGGGTTTGTATGGCTACACCTTC. Protein sequence: CASSPWAGQGLYGYTF.

The rearrangement links TRBV30 to TRBJ2-2, with 9 bases matching TRBD2. The CDR3 is 14 amino acids. Germline assignment: CDR1 GTSNPN and CDR2 SVGIG (reference sequence). J gave up 5 bases and V 7 bases, and 8 bases lay outside the gene matches. CDR3 sequence reads: CAYNSGRKTGELFF. The DNA of the CDR3 is TGTGCCTACAATAGCGGGAGAAAAACCGGGGAGCTGTTTTTT.

The J gene is TRBJ2-5, the V gene TRBV9; 10 bases are shared with TRBD2. Germline CDR1 is SGDLS and CDR2 is YYNGEE. Germline trimming cut 0 bases from V and 2 bases from J; bases unmatched to any gene: 7. This CDR3 comprises 17 residues. CDR3 amino acids: CASSVGASGGVQETQYF. CDR3 coding DNA: TGTGCCAGCAGCGTAGGGGCTAGCGGGGGTGTGCAAGAGACCCAGTACTTC.

This sequence joins TRBV7-2 and TRBJ1-2; D gene unclear. Germline CDR1 and CDR2: SGHTA and FQGNSA. The length of the CDR3 is 12 residues. The germline V and J ends were trimmed by 5 bases and 5 bases, with 9 bases remaining between them. CDR3 in amino acids: CASSPNVYGYTF. The DNA of the CDR3 is TGTGCCAGCAGCCCAAATGTGTATGGCTACACCTTC.

This rearrangement joins TRBV28 to TRBJ2-7, with D possibly TRBD2 on 6 matching bases. This CDR3 has 14 residues. V was cut by 7 bases and J by 1 base, with 14 bases left in between. Per the germline V gene, CDR1 is MDHEN and CDR2 is SYDVKM. The CDR3 loop reads CASTQWGDSYEQYF. DNA for the CDR3: TGTGCCAGCACTCAATGGGGGGATTCCTACGAGCAGTACTTC.

The V call is TRBV28, the J call TRBJ2-1, with D perhaps TRBD2 (5 bases). There are 16 residues in the CDR3. CDR1 and CDR2 from the germline V gene are MDHEN and SYDVKM. V was pared by 4 bases and J by 2 bases, with 15 bases between. The DNA of the CDR3 is TGTGCCAGCAGTTCTCATGGAGGACGCACCTACAATGAGCAGTTCTTC. This sequence encodes CASSSHGGRTYNEQFF.

The chain is built from TRBV2 and TRBJ2-7; D is unresolved. Germline-derived CDR1 and CDR2 are SNHLY and FYNNEI. V lost 2 bases, J lost 4 bases, and 12 bases lay in between. This CDR3 is built from 14 residues. The CDR3 region has the DNA TGTGCCAGCAGTGAATCGGGTAGATCTTACGAGCAGTACTTC. Protein: CASSESGRSYEQYF.

This chain links TRBV27 with TRBJ2-4; TRBD2 agrees at 9 bases. V was pared by 6 bases and J by 7 bases, with 13 bases of the junction left unmatched. CDR3 size: 16 residues. The V gene's germline CDR1 is MNHEY and CDR2 SMNVEV (reference sequence). The CDR3 nucleotides read TGTGCCAGCAGCCGCAACTCAATAGCGGGAGTGAACATTCAGTACTTC. This gives the protein CASSRNSIAGVNIQYF.

The chain joins TRBV28 to TRBJ2-2; the match to TRBD1 covers 8 bases. CDR3 length: 13 residues. Looked up from germline, CDR1 is MDHEN and CDR2 is SYDVKM. V dropped 5 bases and J dropped 5; count of bases not matched to a gene: 1. The CDR3 sequence is CASSHRGTGELFF. The DNA for the CDR3 is TGTGCCAGCAGTCACAGGGGGACCGGGGAGCTGTTTTTT.

CDR3 sequence (DNA): TGTGCCAGCAGCTTATACAGCGGAGCGACCTACGAGCAGTACTTC. Encoded protein: CASSLYSGATYEQYF. The chain uses TRBV11-3 and TRBJ2-7; D may be TRBD2 (5 bases). Germline V gives CDR1 SGHNT, CDR2 YENEEA. V lost 2 bases, J lost 2 bases, and 13 bases lay in between. The CDR3 consists of 15 residues.

CDR3 sequence: CASSLGQGISGANVLTF. CDR3 nucleotide sequence: TGTGCCAGCAGTCTAGGACAGGGCATCTCTGGGGCCAACGTCCTGACTTTC. The V call is TRBV28, the J call TRBJ2-6; 8 positions agree with TRBD1. CDR3 length: 17 residues. V gave up 5 bases and J gave up 0 bases; unmatched junction bases: 6. Per the germline V gene, CDR1 is MDHEN and CDR2 is SYDVKM.

This clone was found once. This chain connects TRBV28 to TRBJ1-5, with 7 bases fitting TRBD1. V gave up 5 bases and J gave up 0 bases; unmatched junction bases: 10. The CDR3 loop spans 17 amino acids. Germline V lookup: CDR1 MDHEN, CDR2 SYDVKM. CDR3 amino acids: CASSRTLQGYSNQPQHF. In nucleotides, the CDR3 is TGTGCCAGCAGTCGCACCCTACAGGGGTATAGCAATCAGCCCCAGCATTTT.